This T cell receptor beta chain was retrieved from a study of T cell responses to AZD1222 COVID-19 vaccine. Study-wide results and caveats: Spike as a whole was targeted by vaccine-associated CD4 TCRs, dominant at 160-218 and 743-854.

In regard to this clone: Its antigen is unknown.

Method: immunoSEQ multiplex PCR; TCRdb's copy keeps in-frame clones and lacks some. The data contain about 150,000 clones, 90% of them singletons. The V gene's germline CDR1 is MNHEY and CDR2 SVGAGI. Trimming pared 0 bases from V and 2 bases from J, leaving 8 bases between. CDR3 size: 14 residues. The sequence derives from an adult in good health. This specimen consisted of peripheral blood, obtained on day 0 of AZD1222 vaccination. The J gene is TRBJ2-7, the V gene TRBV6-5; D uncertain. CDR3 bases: TGTGCCAGCAGTTACTCGTTAGAGACCTACGAGCAGTACTTC. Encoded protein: CASSYSLETYEQYF.